This T cell receptor beta chain was recorded in a study of blood T cell repertoires in COVID-19. Data came from immunoSEQ multiplex PCR; TCRdb stores just in-frame clones and leaves some out. This sample has 150,000 to 200,000 clones, with about nine tenths found just once. The CDR3 length is 16 residues. Trimming pared 3 bases from V and 3 bases from J, leaving 16 bases between. Germline V CDR1 and CDR2: MDHEN, SYDVKM. Sequencing was performed on PBMCs or T cells enriched from blood (not recorded which). The chain recombines TRBV28 with TRBJ2-3; no clear D. This receptor was taken from a woman aged 18-29 years who had recovered from COVID-19. The DNA for the CDR3 is TGTGCCAGCAGTTTGGTGGGCAGAAGATTAACAGATACGCAGTATTTT. Protein product: CASSLVGRRLTDTQYF.